This T cell receptor beta chain was sequenced during a study of blood T cell repertoires in COVID-19. Study-wide background: Sources were T cells, B-cell-depleted T cells, or PBMCs; the material itself was cDNA or gDNA.

Authors' methods: Reference gene primer amplification yielded estimated nucleated cell counts. Some clones are missing from TCRdb's copy, which holds only in-frame ones; the method was immunoSEQ multiplex PCR. Clonal size and the V and J genes are those of that table, whereas D and trimming came from the DNA. Here the sample spans around 290,000 clones, about 88% being singletons. While infection was still active, Seattle patients were enrolled and then followed longitudinally. Trimming removed 2 bases from V and 4 bases from J; junction bases left unmatched: 3. The CDR3 consists of 13 residues. CDR1 is SGHRS and CDR2 is YFSETQ in the germline V gene.

This TCR was sampled from a woman between 70 and 85 years old with COVID-19, enrolled during active disease. Sequenced material: peripheral blood. The chain couples TRBV5-1 to TRBJ2-7, with 7 bases that match TRBD1. CDR3 sequence (DNA): TGCGCCAGCAGCTTACAGGGGTTATACGAGCAGTACTTC. It yields the protein CASSLQGLYEQYF.